The T cell receptor (beta chain) under discussion was sequenced for a study of blood T cell repertoires in COVID-19. V was clipped by 1 base and J by 6 bases; unmatched bases: 5. Per the germline V gene, CDR1 is MGHRA and CDR2 is YSYEKL. The CDR3 contains 15 residues. Using immunoSEQ multiplex PCR, the repertoire was profiled, and TCRdb retains in-frame clones only, with some absent. The top ten hold around 7.8% of the sample, which has 300,000 or so clones, 87% seen once. This clone was seen only once. Material: peripheral blood. The sequence was collected from a woman in her fifties or sixties who had recovered from COVID-19. V is TRBV4-1 and J is TRBJ1-5; 8 bases match TRBD1. For the CDR3, the DNA is TGCGCCAGCAGCCAAGCAAACAGGGGGGGTCAGCCCCAGCATTTT. Its translation is CASSQANRGGQPQHF.